The 20 T cell receptor beta chains below were found in one sample sequenced in a study of T-cell reconstitution after alpha-beta-depleted transplantation in children (dated by TCRdb to about 2016). The sample's treatment or condition, from its label and the paper: allogeneic hematopoietic cell transplantation with graft depleted of TCRalphabeta T cells and CD19 B cells. Library construction relied on PCR. The reads were generated on an Illumina HiSeq 2500. To normalize quantification of the TCRbeta repertoire, the TCR libraries were built with molecular barcoding that relied on unique molecular identifiers. TCRdb reprocessing: public reads trimmed at Q25 with fastp, clones called with MiXCR, in-frame beta chains kept. Each record represents a unique CDR3 protein, reported with the most common genes and DNA among its rows. Present in this sample are over 120,000 distinct CDR3 sequences, about 8.8% of which were seen just once. The ten largest clones add up to roughly 20% of the sample.

The specimen was PBMCs, mostly from graft donor cells, collected 180 days after TCRalphabeta/CD19-depleted stem cell transplant. These receptors were taken from a female patient aged 2-9 years who had a stem cell transplant for congenital amegakaryocytic thrombocytopenia, so the T cells may come from the graft donor.

The chain carries TRBV5-1 and TRBJ1-5, with D perhaps matching TRBD1 (6 bases). The length of the CDR3 is 13 residues. Germline V lookup: CDR1 SGHRS, CDR2 YFSETQ. V lost 4 bases and J lost 5, with 10 bases in between. CDR3 region: CASSPGVDQPQHF. As DNA, the CDR3 is TGCGCCAGCAGCCCAGGGGTAGATCAGCCCCAGCATTTT.

This clonotype was counted ten times or more. V and J are TRBV11-1 and TRBJ2-3, with 13 bases identical to TRBD2. CDR3 length: 21 residues. CDR1 and CDR2 from the germline V gene are SGHAT and FQDESV (reference sequence). The trim removed 4 bases at V and 2 bases at J, leaving 18 bases unmatched. The CDR3 bases are TGTGCCAGCAGCTCTCGGCCCCGGAGGGAAACTAGCGGGAGGGACACAGATACGCAGTATTTT. This gives the protein CASSSRPRRETSGRDTDTQYF.

This clonotype was counted only a few times. The chain uses TRBV5-1 and TRBJ1-2; 8 bases map to TRBD1. V gave up 0 bases and J gave up 4 bases; unmatched junction bases: 5. The CDR3 spans 15 residues. Germline values: CDR1 SGHRS, CDR2 YFSETQ. The CDR3 region has the DNA TGCGCCAGCAGCTTGGATCCAGGGGGCAGCTATGGCTACACCTTC. Translated, it gives CASSLDPGGSYGYTF. The variable domain in full, with the rest retrieved from reference TRBV5-1 and TRBJ1-2, is KAGVTQTPRYLIKTRGQQVTLSCSPISGHRSVSWYQQTPGQGLQFLFEYFSETQRNKGNFPGRFSGRQFSNSRSEMNVSTLELGDSALYLCASSLDPGGSYGYTFGSGTRLTVV.

By sample share, this clonotype is medium-sized. The CDR3 DNA reads TGTGCCAGCATCCCTCTGGGGCCCTACGAGCAGTACTTC. It specifies CASIPLGPYEQYF. The rearrangement joins TRBV10-3 to TRBJ2-7, with a tentative D call TRBD1 (5 bases). This CDR3 contains 13 residues. CDR1 and CDR2 from the germline V gene are ENHRY and SYGVKD. Trimming shortened V by 10 bases and J by 2 bases, and 15 bases separated the two germline ends.

This clonotype has a handful of counts. The genes are TRBV3-1 and TRBJ2-7; 7 nucleotides align to TRBD1. The CDR3 length is 15 residues. Germline lookup yields CDR1 LGHDT and CDR2 YNNKEL (reference sequence). With V trimmed by 1 base and J by 0 bases, 3 bases remained unmatched. The CDR3 DNA reads TGTGCCAGCAGCCAAGGGGGGACAGTCTCCTACGAGCAGTACTTC. This translates into CASSQGGTVSYEQYF.

This clonotype was picked up a small number of times. This chain links TRBV5-1 with TRBJ2-5, with 12 positions matching TRBD2. CDR1 SGHRS and CDR2 YFSETQ come from the germline V gene. This CDR3 comprises 18 residues. V lost 2 bases, J lost 2 bases, and 10 bases stayed unmatched. The CDR3 protein is CASSFPPLAGGWQETQYF. CDR3 bases: TGCGCCAGCAGCTTCCCCCCACTAGCGGGGGGATGGCAAGAGACCCAGTACTTC.

There are many counts of this clonotype. The genes are TRBV12-3 or TRBV12-4 and TRBJ1-2, with a possible D match to TRBD1 (5 bases). Trimming left V 4 bases short and J 4 bases short, with 16 bases between. CDR3 size: 15 residues. CDR3 bases: TGTGCCAGCAGTTCGCCCCGGGGGGGGAGCTATGGCTACACCTTC. Translated, it gives CASSSPRGGSYGYTF.

This clonotype was detected ten times or more. The chain couples TRBV28 to TRBJ2-1; weak D call: TRBD1 (6 bases). CDR1 and CDR2 (germline): MDHEN, SYDVKM. The V and J ends lost 4 bases and 4 bases respectively, with 17 bases between them. The CDR3 spans 16 residues. CDR3 in DNA: TGTGCCAGCAGTTCCCCCGCGGACAGAAAATACAATGAGCAGTTCTTC. Amino acid sequence: CASSSPADRKYNEQFF.

This clonotype has ten or more counts. The rearrangement links TRBV4-2 to TRBJ1-2; no firm D call. V lost 0 bases to trimming and J lost 8 bases, with 10 bases between them. Germline values: CDR1 LGHNA, CDR2 YNFKEQ. The CDR3 loop spans 13 amino acids. CDR3 region: CASSQDLHTGYTF. CDR3 coding DNA: TGTGCCAGCAGCCAAGATCTTCACACAGGCTACACCTTC.

This clonotype was observed many times. The V call is TRBV29-1, the J call TRBJ2-5, with TRBD1 matching 10 bases. With 0 bases clipped from V and 7 bases from J, the junction kept 14 bases outside the gene matches. This CDR3 spans 17 amino acids. In germline, CDR1 is SQVTM, CDR2 ANQGSEA. CDR3 bases: TGCAGCGTTGAAGATCCTCGGGACAGGGGTCCAACCGCGACCCAGTACTTC. It is translated as CSVEDPRDRGPTATQYF.

This clonotype was found many times. The rearrangement uses TRBV7-9 and TRBJ1-2; D remains ambiguous. This CDR3 contains 11 residues. Germline CDR1 SEHNR, CDR2 FQNEAQ (reference sequence). Between the trimmed V and J ends, which lost 3 bases and 8 bases, there was a span of 7 bases. This CDR3 is CASSFDGGYTF. CDR3 sequence (DNA): TGTGCCAGCAGCTTTGATGGCGGCTACACCTTC.

This clonotype was detected many times. This chain joins TRBV20-1 and TRBJ1-2, with 8 bases aligning to TRBD1. Per germline, CDR1 DFQATT and CDR2 SNEGSKA (reference sequence). This CDR3 comprises 13 residues. After removal of 3 bases from V and 7 bases from J, the junction contained 7 bases not matched to a gene. CDR3 sequence: CSASHGTGGGYTF. The CDR3 nucleotides are TGCAGTGCTAGCCACGGGACAGGCGGTGGCTACACCTTC.

The gene calls are TRBV25-1 and TRBJ2-2, with D tentatively TRBD1 (6 bases). Germline values: CDR1 MGHDK, CDR2 SYGVNS. The CDR3 runs to 18 residues. Trimming cost V 2 bases and J 3 bases, with 19 bases left between them. The CDR3 DNA follows: TGTGCCAGCAGTGAACTCGGCACAGGGAAGAGATACACCGGGGAGCTGTTTTTT. Translating gives CASSELGTGKRYTGELFF. Combining the CDR3 with reference TRBV25-1 and TRBJ2-2 gives the whole variable domain EADIYQTPRYLVIGTGKKITLECSQTMGHDKMYWYQQDPGMELHLIHYSYGVNSTEKGDLSSESTVSRIRTEHFPLTLESARPSHTSQYLCASSELGTGKRYTGELFFGEGSRLTVL.

This clonotype was counted many times. V is TRBV7-2 and J is TRBJ1-3, with D unresolved. V was pared by 5 bases and J by 8 bases, with 13 bases between. Germline loops: CDR1 SGHTA, CDR2 FQGNSA. The CDR3 covers 13 residues. The CDR3 here is CASSARPRDTIYF. CDR3 sequence (DNA): TGTGCCAGCAGCGCCCGGCCGCGGGACACCATATATTTT. The whole variable domain, filled in from reference TRBV7-2 and TRBJ1-3, reads GAGVSQSPSNKVTEKGKDVELRCDPISGHTALYWYRQSLGQGLEFLIYFQGNSAPDKSGLPSDRFSAERTGGSVSTLTIQRTQQEDSAVYLCASSARPRDTIYFGEGSWLTVV.

This clonotype was seen repeatedly, ten times or more. The chain recombines TRBV20-1 with TRBJ2-3; TRBD2 agrees at 7 bases. Germline-derived CDR1 and CDR2 are DFQATT and SNEGSKA (reference sequence). V shed 5 bases, J shed 2 bases, and the junction held 10 bases outside the gene matches. The CDR3 totals 15 residues. CDR3 residues: CSAYAGAGTTDTQYF. The CDR3, as DNA: TGCAGTGCTTACGCAGGAGCGGGGACCACAGATACGCAGTATTTT.

This clonotype was detected many times. The CDR3 is CASSYSTAGGSTDTQYF. The CDR3 nucleotides read TGTGCCAGCAGTTACTCGACGGCGGGGGGAAGCACAGATACGCAGTATTTT. The chain employs TRBV6-5 and TRBJ2-3; 8 bases are a match to TRBD2. CDR3 length equals 17 residues. The junction had 5 bases not matched to a gene; V was cut back by 0 bases and J by 0 bases. Germline-derived CDR1 and CDR2 are MNHEY and SVGAGI.

V gene TRBV5-1 combines with J gene TRBJ2-2; D remains unclear. The CDR3 runs to 16 residues. Trimming pared 1 base from V and 2 bases from J, leaving 12 bases between. The germline gives CDR1 SGHRS, CDR2 YFSETQ. CDR3 amino acids: CASSLRSGTNTGELFF. The CDR3 DNA follows: TGCGCCAGCAGCTTGCGCTCGGGCACCAACACCGGGGAGCTGTTTTTT.

The chain links TRBV6-8 to TRBJ2-3; no reliable D call. The V end was cut by 2 bases, the J end by 1 base, with 19 bases between. The CDR3 totals 18 residues. Germline values: CDR1 MNHGY, CDR2 SAAAGT. The CDR3 spells CASSYPLARSPCTDTQYF. CDR3 nucleotides: TGTGCCAGCAGTTACCCCCTTGCTAGATCACCCTGCACAGATACGCAGTATTTT.

There are a few counts of this clonotype. The chain is built from TRBV11-3 and TRBJ2-1, with 8 bases aligning to TRBD1. The CDR3 is 13 amino acids. The germline V gene encodes CDR1 SGHNT and CDR2 YENEEA. With V trimmed by 5 bases and J by 10 bases, 7 bases remained unmatched. In DNA form, the CDR3 reads TGTGCCAGCAGCCTAAGAAGGACAGGGGAGCAGTTCTTC. Its translation: CASSLRRTGEQFF.

V and J are TRBV5-1 and TRBJ2-4, with 10 bases that match TRBD1. J was trimmed by 1 base and V by 4 bases; bases with no gene match: 5. The germline V gene encodes CDR1 SGHRS and CDR2 YFSETQ. This CDR3 contains 16 residues. The CDR3 DNA is TGCGCCAGCAGCGTGGGACAGGGGAAGGCCAAAAACATTCAGTACTTC. Amino acid sequence: CASSVGQGKAKNIQYF.